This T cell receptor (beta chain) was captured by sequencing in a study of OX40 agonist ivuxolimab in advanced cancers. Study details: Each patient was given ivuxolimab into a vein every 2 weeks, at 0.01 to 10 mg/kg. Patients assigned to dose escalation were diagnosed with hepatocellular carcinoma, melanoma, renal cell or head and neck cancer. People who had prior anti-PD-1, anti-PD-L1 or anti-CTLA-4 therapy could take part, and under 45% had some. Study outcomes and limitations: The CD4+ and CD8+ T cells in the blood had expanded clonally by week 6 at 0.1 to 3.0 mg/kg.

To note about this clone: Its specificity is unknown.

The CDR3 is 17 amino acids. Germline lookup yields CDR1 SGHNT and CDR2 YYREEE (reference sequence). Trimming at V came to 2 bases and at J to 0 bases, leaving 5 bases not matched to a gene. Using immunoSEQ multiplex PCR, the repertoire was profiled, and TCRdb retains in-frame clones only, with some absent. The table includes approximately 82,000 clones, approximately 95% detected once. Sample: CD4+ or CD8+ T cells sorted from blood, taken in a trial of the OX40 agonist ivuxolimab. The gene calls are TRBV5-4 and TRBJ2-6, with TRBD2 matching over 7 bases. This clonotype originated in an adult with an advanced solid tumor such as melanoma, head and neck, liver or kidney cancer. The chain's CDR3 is CASSFNLAVSGANVLTF. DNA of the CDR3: TGTGCCAGCAGCTTTAATCTAGCGGTCTCTGGGGCCAACGTCCTGACTTTC.